Below, 6 T cell receptor beta chains from the same sample are listed, as sequenced in a study of Graves' ophthalmopathy and Graves' hyperthyroidism. RNA transcripts served as template for amplifying TCR beta CDR3 sequences. Amplification began with first-round RT-PCR using HTBI primers, then second-round multiplex PCR was performed. TCRdb re-called the multiplex PCR reads through MiXCR, storing one row per CDR3 protein. The sample holds hundreds of thousands of distinct CDR3 sequences; approximately 15% are singletons and the top ten take approximately 9.8%. The sequencing input was blood. Source of these receptors: a woman in her 30s with Graves' ophthalmopathy.

This clonotype showed up many times. This sequence joins TRBV11-2 and TRBJ1-2, with a tentative D call TRBD1 (6 bases). V lost 6 bases and J 4 bases, leaving 12 bases between the germline ends. The germline CDR1 and CDR2 sequences are SGHAT and FQNNGV. The CDR3 is made up of 13 amino acids. The CDR3 loop is CASSRGGFYGYTF. The CDR3 bases are TGTGCCAGCAGTCGAGGGGGGTTCTATGGCTACACCTTC. The full variable domain, in which reference TRBV11-2 and TRBJ1-2 provide the parts outside the CDR3, is EAGVAQSPRYKIIEKRQSVAFWCNPISGHATLYWYQQILGQGPKLLIQFQNNGVVDDSQLPKDRFSAERLKGVDSTLKIQPAKLEDSAVYLCASSRGGFYGYTFGSGTRLTVV.

The rearrangement links TRBV5-5 to TRBJ1-5; D unresolved. Germline loops: CDR1 SGHKS, CDR2 YYEKEE (reference sequence). The CDR3 runs to 15 residues. The V end was cut by 4 bases, the J end by 1 base, with 12 bases between. The CDR3 DNA follows: TGTGCCAGCAGCGGGGTGGCGGGAAGCAATCAGCCCCAGCATTTT. This translates into CASSGVAGSNQPQHF.

This clonotype has a count of ten or more. The V gene is TRBV6-5, the J gene TRBJ2-5, with D possibly matching TRBD2 (6 bases). Trimming cost V 2 bases and J 5 bases, with 15 bases left between them. Germline CDR1 and CDR2: MNHEY and SVGAGI. The CDR3 spans 15 residues. The DNA of the CDR3 is TGTGCCAGCAGTTACGGTGGGGCAGGGACTGAGACCCAGTACTTC. Its translation is CASSYGGAGTETQYF.

This clonotype was observed many times. J is TRBJ1-2 and V is TRBV27; weak D call: TRBD1 (5 bases). V was trimmed by 4 bases and J by 7 bases, leaving 13 bases between them. The CDR3 spans 13 residues. Germline assignment: CDR1 MNHEY and CDR2 SMNVEV (reference sequence). The CDR3 coding sequence is TGTGCCAGCAGTTATACGGGGGTATCTGGCTACACCTTC. It yields the protein CASSYTGVSGYTF.

This clonotype appeared many times. The rearrangement links TRBV10-3 to TRBJ2-3, with TRBD2 identical over 12 bases. CDR3 length: 14 amino acids. The V and J ends lost 10 bases and 2 bases, in that order; junction bases with no gene match: 4. Germline V gene data show CDR1 as ENHRY and CDR2 as SYGVKD. The CDR3 reads CANRTSGVTDTQYF. The DNA for the CDR3 is TGTGCCAACAGGACTAGCGGGGTCACAGATACGCAGTATTTT.

The chain couples TRBV4-2 to TRBJ2-4; no clear D. The CDR3 length is 14 residues. The V and J ends lost 0 bases and 0 bases respectively, with 3 bases between them. The V gene's germline CDR1 is LGHNA and CDR2 YNFKEQ. The CDR3 reads CASSQEGAKNIQYF. Here the CDR3 DNA reads TGTGCCAGCAGCCAAGAGGGAGCCAAAAACATTCAGTACTTC.